Described below is a single T cell receptor beta chain sequence and its context. The sample originates from a study of blood T cell repertoires in COVID-19. About the research overall: T cells, B-cell-depleted T cells, or PBMCs supplied cDNA or gDNA.

The CDR3 is 14 amino acids. J lost 3 bases, V lost 4 bases, and 2 bases had no gene match. Germline CDR1 SGHTS, CDR2 YDEGEE. Recruits, aged about 18 to 95 years, lived in 25 or so US areas. Cohorts were based on clinical histories the participants reported. In the original analysis: How many nucleated cells were present was estimated from reference gene primer amplification. Assay: immunoSEQ multiplex PCR; the TCRdb copy retains only in-frame clones and omits some. V, J and clone size are those of that table, while D and trimming were read from the DNA. The table shows 300,000 to 350,000 clones, with around 85% occurring only once.

The chain combines TRBV5-8 with TRBJ1-4, with TRBD1 matching 8 bases. Sequences were obtained from PBMCs or T cells enriched from blood (not recorded which). This TCR was sampled from a woman between 40 and 55 years old with acute COVID-19. As DNA, the CDR3 is TGTGCCAGCAGCCGGGGACAGGCTAATGAAAAACTGTTTTTT. Its translation is CASSRGQANEKLFF.